Listed here are 16 T cell receptor beta chains from one sample, sequenced in a study of siplizumab effects on memory and regulatory T cells. The repertoire was sequenced with immunoSEQ multiplex PCR; TCRdb's copy has only in-frame clones and lacks some. The sample includes 90,000 to 120,000 clones, about 90% of them seen just once. The sample was Tregs sorted from blood. These receptor sequences come from a human donor in good health.

J is TRBJ1-5 and V is TRBV5-1; D gene ambiguous. Trimming took off 0 bases at V and 6 bases at J, with 10 bases between the two ends. Germline values: CDR1 SGHRS, CDR2 YFSETQ. CDR3 length equals 14 residues. The CDR3 sequence: CASSLGVEGQPQHF. The CDR3 nucleotides read TGCGCCAGCAGCTTGGGGGTTGAGGGTCAGCCCCAGCATTTT.

This sequence joins TRBV7-6 and TRBJ2-1; D is perhaps TRBD2 (5 bases). Germline V lookup: CDR1 SGHVS, CDR2 FNYEAQ. With 5 bases removed from V and 9 bases from J, the gap between germline ends came to 23 bases. The CDR3 consists of 16 residues. The CDR3 DNA is TGTGCCAGCAGCAGTAACCGGGATGCTAGGATCGGTGAGCAGTTCTTC. It translates to CASSSNRDARIGEQFF.

The table lists this clone with a count of one. The J gene is TRBJ2-3, the V gene TRBV5-6; 9 bases align to TRBD1. V shed 5 bases, J shed 7 bases, and the junction held 11 bases outside the gene matches. The CDR3 extends over 15 amino acids. The germline CDR1 and CDR2 sequences are SGHDT and YYEEEE. In DNA, the CDR3 is TGTGCCAGCAGTCACCGGGACAGGGTAAAAAATACGCAGTATTTT. This gives the protein CASSHRDRVKNTQYF.

The genes are TRBV2 and TRBJ2-7, with 9 bases lining up with TRBD1. CDR3 length: 14 residues. The V and J ends lost 6 bases and 2 bases, in that order; junction bases with no gene match: 5. Germline V CDR1 and CDR2: SNHLY, FYNNEI. CDR3 residues: CASRGTGRTYEQYF. CDR3 coding DNA: TGTGCCAGCAGGGGGACAGGGCGGACCTACGAGCAGTACTTC.

This rearrangement joins TRBV18 to TRBJ2-2; 7 bases map to TRBD1. The V segment lost 1 base and the J segment 0 bases; nucleotides outside the gene matches: 2. The germline V gene has CDR1 KGHSH and CDR2 LQKENI. The CDR3 contains 16 residues. CDR3: CASSPRTGSNTGELFF. As DNA, the CDR3 is TGTGCCAGCTCACCACGGACAGGTTCGAACACCGGGGAGCTGTTTTTT.

The genes are TRBV10-3 and TRBJ2-1; no clear D. The CDR3 is made up of 11 amino acids. V lost 8 bases, J lost 6 bases, and 8 bases lay in between. Germline V gives CDR1 ENHRY, CDR2 SYGVKD. The CDR3 spells CAIGWGNEQFF. CDR3 DNA sequence: TGTGCCATCGGTTGGGGCAATGAGCAGTTCTTC.

The chain joins TRBV2 to TRBJ2-1, with TRBD2 identical over 12 bases. Unmatched junction bases numbered 10, after V lost 8 bases and J lost 8 bases. Germline V lookup: CDR1 SNHLY, CDR2 FYNNEI. This CDR3 region has 15 residues. DNA for the CDR3: TGTGCCAGCGCACGGGGACTAGCGGGCATCGATGAGCAGTTCTTC. Its translation: CASARGLAGIDEQFF. The full variable domain, in which reference TRBV2 and TRBJ2-1 provide the parts outside the CDR3, is EPEVTQTPSHQVTQMGQEVILRCVPISNHLYFYWYRQILGQKVEFLVSFYNNEISEKSEIFDDQFSVERPDGSNFTLKIRSTKLEDSAMYFCASARGLAGIDEQFFGPGTRLTVL.

The chain uses TRBV2 and TRBJ2-7; 7 positions match TRBD2. This CDR3 is 14 amino acids long. With 7 bases clipped from V and 5 bases from J, the junction kept 11 bases outside the gene matches. CDR1 and CDR2 from the germline V gene are SNHLY and FYNNEI. The CDR3 region has the DNA TGTGCCAGCATTTATGGCGGGAGCCGAGACGAGCAGTACTTC. It translates to CASIYGGSRDEQYF.

This chain connects TRBV27 to TRBJ2-2; D gene ambiguous. The length of the CDR3 is 15 residues. Looked up from germline, CDR1 is MNHEY and CDR2 is SMNVEV (reference sequence). V was pared by 4 bases and J by 4 bases, with 13 bases between. Here the CDR3 DNA reads TGTGCCAGCAGTTGGACCTTTAAGCCCACCGGGGAGCTGTTTTTT. Translating gives CASSWTFKPTGELFF.

The chain carries TRBV6-1 and TRBJ2-1; 10 bases map to TRBD2. Germline-derived CDR1 and CDR2 are MNHNS and SASEGT. V trimming: 1 base; J trimming: 1 base; junction bases outside the gene matches: 7. The CDR3 extends over 18 amino acids. The CDR3 is CASSEVLAGEPSYNEQFF. The CDR3 bases are TGTGCCAGCAGTGAAGTTCTAGCGGGAGAACCTTCCTACAATGAGCAGTTCTTC.

V usage is TRBV5-1 and J usage is TRBJ2-1; 13 nucleotides agree with TRBD2. The V gene end was trimmed by 0 bases and the J gene end by 7 bases; junction bases not matched to a gene: 7. CDR3 length: 17 residues. Germline loops: CDR1 SGHRS, CDR2 YFSETQ. CDR3 bases: TGCGCCAGCAGCTTGGCCCAGGGACTAGCGGGGTCGAATGAGCAGTTCTTC. Translation: CASSLAQGLAGSNEQFF.

This chain links TRBV19 with TRBJ2-7; the D is unclear. CDR3 length: 15 amino acids. Per the germline V gene, CDR1 is LNHDA and CDR2 is SQIVND (reference sequence). Trimming left V 3 bases short and J 0 bases short, with 12 bases between. This CDR3 reads CASSIRAESSYEQYF. The CDR3 DNA is TGTGCCAGTAGTATCCGCGCGGAAAGCTCCTACGAGCAGTACTTC.

The J gene is TRBJ2-1, the V gene TRBV16; TRBD2 is a possible D gene (5 bases). Trimming pared 5 bases from V and 7 bases from J, leaving 15 bases between. The CDR3 runs 14 residues. In germline, CDR1 is KGHSY, CDR2 FQNENV. The CDR3 loop reads CASSGKDSLNEQFF. CDR3 in DNA: TGTGCCAGCAGCGGAAAGGACTCACTAAATGAGCAGTTCTTC.

This clone has just a few counts. This rearrangement joins TRBV16 to TRBJ2-7; 10 bases fit TRBD2. V shed 4 bases and J 6 bases; nucleotides not matched to a gene: 9. This CDR3 region has 15 residues. From germline, CDR1 is KGHSY and CDR2 FQNENV. Here the CDR3 DNA reads TGTGCCAGCAGCCTCACTAGCGGGACCTTCTCCGAGCAGTACTTC. This encodes CASSLTSGTFSEQYF.

This clone was picked up one time. The gene calls are TRBV5-4 and TRBJ2-1; 8 bases match TRBD1. The CDR3 has 15 residues. V dropped 4 bases and J dropped 0; count of bases not matched to a gene: 3. Germline CDR1 is SGHNT and CDR2 is YYREEE (reference sequence). CDR3 residues: CASSHTGGSYNEQFF. CDR3 DNA sequence: TGTGCCAGCAGCCATACAGGGGGCTCCTACAATGAGCAGTTCTTC.

The rearrangement uses TRBV7-8 and TRBJ2-2, with a weak D call TRBD2 (6 bases). The germline CDR1 and CDR2 sequences are SGHVS and FQNEAQ. The CDR3 spans 16 residues. V lost 3 bases to trimming and J lost 4 bases, with 15 bases between them. In DNA form, the CDR3 reads TGTGCCAGCAGCTTTCTTAGCCGGGGGACCACCGGGGAGCTGTTTTTT. As protein: CASSFLSRGTTGELFF. The whole variable domain, remainder taken from reference TRBV7-8 and TRBJ2-2, is GAGVSQSPRYKVAKRGQDVALRCDPISGHVSLFWYQQALGQGPEFLTYFQNEAQLDKSGLPSDRFFAERPEGSVSTLKIQRTQQEDSAVYLCASSFLSRGTTGELFFGEGSRLTVL.